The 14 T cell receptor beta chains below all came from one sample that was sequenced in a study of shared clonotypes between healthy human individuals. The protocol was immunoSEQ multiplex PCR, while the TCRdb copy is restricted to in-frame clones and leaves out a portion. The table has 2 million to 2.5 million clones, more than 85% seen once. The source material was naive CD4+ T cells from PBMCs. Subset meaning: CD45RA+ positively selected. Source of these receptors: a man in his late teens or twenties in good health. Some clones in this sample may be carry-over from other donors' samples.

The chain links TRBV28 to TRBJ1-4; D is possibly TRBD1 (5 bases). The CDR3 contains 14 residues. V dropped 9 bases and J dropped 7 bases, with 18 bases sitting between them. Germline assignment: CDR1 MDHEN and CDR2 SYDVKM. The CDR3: CASRQGSIPEKLFF. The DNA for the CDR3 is TGTGCCAGTCGCCAGGGTTCGATACCTGAAAAACTGTTTTTT. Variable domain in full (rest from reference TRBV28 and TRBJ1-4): DVKVTQSSRYLVKRTGEKVFLECVQDMDHENMFWYRQDPGLGLRLIYFSYDVKMKEKGDIPEGYSVSREKKERFSLILESASTNQTSMYLCASRQGSIPEKLFFGSGTQLSVL.

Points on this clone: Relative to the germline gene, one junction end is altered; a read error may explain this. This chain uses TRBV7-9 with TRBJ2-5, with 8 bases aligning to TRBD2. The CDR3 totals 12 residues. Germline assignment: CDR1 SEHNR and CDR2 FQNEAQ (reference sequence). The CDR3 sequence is CATSTGGETQYF. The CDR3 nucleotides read TGTGCCACCAGCACGGGGGGGGAGACCCAGTACTTC.

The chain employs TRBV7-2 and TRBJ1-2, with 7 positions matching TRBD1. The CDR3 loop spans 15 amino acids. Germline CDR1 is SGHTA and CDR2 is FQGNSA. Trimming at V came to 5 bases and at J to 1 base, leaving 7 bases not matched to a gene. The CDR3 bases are TGTGCCAGCAGCGACAGGGCGGGGTTTAACTATGGCTACACCTTC. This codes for CASSDRAGFNYGYTF.

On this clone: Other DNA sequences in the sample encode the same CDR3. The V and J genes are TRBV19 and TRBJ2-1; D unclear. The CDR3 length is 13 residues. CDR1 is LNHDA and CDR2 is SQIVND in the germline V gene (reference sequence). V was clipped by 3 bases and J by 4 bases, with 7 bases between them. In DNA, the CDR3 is TGTGCCAGTAGTATTGGGGTGTACAATGAGCAGTTCTTC. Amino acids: CASSIGVYNEQFF.

CDR3 nucleotides: TGTGCCAGTGACGAAGGGACAGCCCCCTACGAGCAGTACTTC. Its translation is CASDEGTAPYEQYF. The gene calls are TRBV27 and TRBJ2-7; TRBD1 agrees at 7 bases. Germline CDR1 reads MNHEY; CDR2 reads SMNVEV (reference sequence). The CDR3 sequence is 14 residues long. The junction had 10 bases not matched to a gene; V was cut back by 9 bases and J by 2 bases.

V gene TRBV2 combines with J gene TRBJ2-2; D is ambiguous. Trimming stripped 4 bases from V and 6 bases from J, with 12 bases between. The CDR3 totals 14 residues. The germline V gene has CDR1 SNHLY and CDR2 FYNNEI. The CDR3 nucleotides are TGTGCCAGCAGTGCGGACCGGGCCCCCGGGGAGCTGTTTTTT. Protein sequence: CASSADRAPGELFF.

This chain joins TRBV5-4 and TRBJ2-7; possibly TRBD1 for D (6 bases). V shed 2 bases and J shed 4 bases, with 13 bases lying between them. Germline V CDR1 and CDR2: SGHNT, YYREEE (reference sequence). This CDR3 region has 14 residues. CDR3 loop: CASSLGGKPYEQYF. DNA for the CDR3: TGTGCCAGCAGCTTAGGGGGTAAACCGTACGAGCAGTACTTC. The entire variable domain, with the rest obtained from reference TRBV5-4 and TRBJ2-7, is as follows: ETGVTQSPTHLIKTRGQQVTLRCSSQSGHNTVSWYQQALGQGPQFIFQYYREEENGRGNFPPRFSGLQFPNYSSELNVNALELDDSALYLCASSLGGKPYEQYFGPGTRLTVT.

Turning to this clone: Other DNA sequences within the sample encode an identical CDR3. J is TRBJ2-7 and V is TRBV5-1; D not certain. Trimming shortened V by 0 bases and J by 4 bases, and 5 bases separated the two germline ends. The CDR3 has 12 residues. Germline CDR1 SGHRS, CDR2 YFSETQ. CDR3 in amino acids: CASSLDVYEQYF. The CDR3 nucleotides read TGCGCCAGCAGCTTGGACGTATACGAGCAGTACTTC. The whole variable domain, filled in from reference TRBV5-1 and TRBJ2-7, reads KAGVTQTPRYLIKTRGQQVTLSCSPISGHRSVSWYQQTPGQGLQFLFEYFSETQRNKGNFPGRFSGRQFSNSRSEMNVSTLELGDSALYLCASSLDVYEQYFGPGTRLTVT.

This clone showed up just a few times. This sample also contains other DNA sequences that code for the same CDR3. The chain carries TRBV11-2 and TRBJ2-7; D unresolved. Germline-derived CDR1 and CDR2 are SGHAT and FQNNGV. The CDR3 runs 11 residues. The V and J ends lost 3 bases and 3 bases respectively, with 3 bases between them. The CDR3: CASSLNYEQYF. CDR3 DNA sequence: TGTGCCAGCAGCTTGAACTACGAGCAGTACTTC.

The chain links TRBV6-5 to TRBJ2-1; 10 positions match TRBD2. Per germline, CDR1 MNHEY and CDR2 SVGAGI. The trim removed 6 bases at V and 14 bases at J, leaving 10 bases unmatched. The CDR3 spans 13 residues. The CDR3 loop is CASRLPTAGGEFF. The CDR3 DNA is TGTGCCAGCAGGCTTCCTACAGCGGGAGGGGAGTTCTTC.

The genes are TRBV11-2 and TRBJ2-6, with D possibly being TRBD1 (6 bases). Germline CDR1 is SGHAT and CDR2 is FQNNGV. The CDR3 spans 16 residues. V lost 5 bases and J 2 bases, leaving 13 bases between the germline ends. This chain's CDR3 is CASSRTTGPGANVLTF. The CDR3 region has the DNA TGTGCCAGCAGCCGAACGACAGGTCCTGGGGCCAACGTCCTGACTTTC.

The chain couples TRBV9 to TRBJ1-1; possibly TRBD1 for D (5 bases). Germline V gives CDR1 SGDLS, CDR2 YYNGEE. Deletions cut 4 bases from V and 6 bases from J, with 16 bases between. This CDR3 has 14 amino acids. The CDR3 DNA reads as TGTGCCAGCAGCCGCTTAGGGGTTCAGTCTGAAGCTTTCTTT. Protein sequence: CASSRLGVQSEAFF.

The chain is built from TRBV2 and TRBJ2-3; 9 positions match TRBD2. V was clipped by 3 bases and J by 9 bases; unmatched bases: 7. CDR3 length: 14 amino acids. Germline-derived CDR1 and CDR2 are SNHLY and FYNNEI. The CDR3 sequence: CASSDVSGRGTQYF. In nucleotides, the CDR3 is TGTGCCAGCAGTGACGTTAGCGGGAGAGGGACGCAGTATTTT.

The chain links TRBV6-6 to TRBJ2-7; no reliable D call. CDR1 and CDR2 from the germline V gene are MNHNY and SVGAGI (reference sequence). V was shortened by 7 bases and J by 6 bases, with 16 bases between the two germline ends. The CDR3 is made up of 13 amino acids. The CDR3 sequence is CASTITIGPEQYF. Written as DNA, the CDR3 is TGTGCCAGCACCATCACGATTGGGCCCGAGCAGTACTTC.